This entry features one T cell receptor beta chain sequence. The data are from a study of blood T cell repertoires in COVID-19. Overall study context: The United States, Italy and Spain were the sources of the acute and convalescent COVID-19 samples. Sources were T cells, B-cell-depleted T cells, or PBMCs; the material itself was cDNA or gDNA.

In the original analysis: Amplification of reference gene primers was used by the study to estimate nucleated cell counts. Generated by immunoSEQ multiplex PCR, the TCRdb table keeps only in-frame clones and is missing some. V, J and clone size derive from that table, while D and trimming were established from the DNA sequence. Among 95,000 to 110,000 clones listed, around 88% were seen once. Germline loops: CDR1 SGHNT, CDR2 YENEEA. This CDR3 comprises 17 residues. Trimming removed 5 bases at V and 0 bases at J, with 17 bases between. This chain links TRBV11-3 with TRBJ2-4; no clear D. The TCR comes from a human donor in a cohort sampled during active COVID-19. The sample taken for sequencing was peripheral blood. DNA for the CDR3: TGTGCCAGCAGCCCGAGACAAACCCTGCTAGCCAAAAACATTCAGTACTTC. Protein: CASSPRQTLLAKNIQYF.